One TCR beta chain is described in this entry. The use of a sample-barcoded 5' primer and a J-beta primer mix characterized a second PCR of about 7 to 12 cycles. Via MiXCR, TCRdb re-called the 5' RACE reads, giving one row per CDR3 protein. Among hundreds of thousands of distinct CDR3 sequences, approximately 25% were seen once, and the ten largest hold less than 9%. The data were obtained in a study of blood T cells in healthy people across ages. This same sample was also part of a study on T cells of mothers and their children.

The sequence was obtained from a boy aged 5-17 years in good health. The sequenced sample consisted of blood.

CDR3 loop: CSVEGAGGSYEQYF. DNA for the CDR3: TGCAGCGTTGAAGGGGCAGGGGGGTCCTACGAGCAGTACTTC. The chain joins TRBV29-1 to TRBJ2-7; D is possibly TRBD1 (7 bases). V was trimmed by 1 base and J by 1 base, leaving 11 bases between them. The CDR3 totals 14 residues. The V gene's germline CDR1 is SQVTM and CDR2 ANQGSEA.